What follows are 27 T cell receptor beta chains derived from one specimen sequenced in a study of blood T cell repertoires in COVID-19 (dated by TCRdb to between 2020 and 2021). Libraries came from the immunoSEQ multiplex PCR assay. The immuneACCESS repertoire file appears here via TCRdb, limited to in-frame rearrangements. These files lack a portion of the clones; in checked studies, under half of the deficit traces to unresolved V genes, and the cause of the others is not known. In all, the sample holds some 150,000 clones, and about 89% of those were seen once. The ten biggest clones cover around 3.2% of the sample. Specimen: peripheral blood. All receptors come from a man in his 60s with active or convalescent COVID-19.

This chain uses TRBV10-3 with TRBJ2-3; the match to TRBD2 covers 12 bases. This CDR3 contains 14 residues. The germline gives CDR1 ENHRY, CDR2 SYGVKD. Trimming cost V 7 bases and J 6 bases; bases outside gene matches: 5. This CDR3 is CAIKTSGSRDTQYF. CDR3 in DNA: TGTGCCATCAAGACTAGCGGGAGTCGGGATACGCAGTATTTT.

CDR3 region: CASSSTGGIAEAFF. The CDR3 bases are TGTGCCAGCAGCTCGACAGGGGGCATCGCTGAAGCTTTCTTT. The chain joins TRBV3-1 (or the pseudogene TRBV3-2) to TRBJ1-1, with 10 bases that match TRBD1. The CDR3 loop spans 14 amino acids. In germline, CDR1 is LGHDT, CDR2 YNNKEL (reference sequence). V trimming: 5 bases; J trimming: 6 bases; junction bases outside the gene matches: 6.

The CDR3 DNA reads as TGTGCCAGCAGCGTAGCGGTTAAGGAGCGGGAAAAAGAGACCCAGTACTTC. Residues: CASSVAVKEREKETQYF. V is TRBV9 and J is TRBJ2-5, with 7 bases that match TRBD2. The CDR3 is 17 residues long. CDR1 is SGDLS, CDR2 YYNGEE, per germline. J was trimmed by 3 bases and V by 0 bases; bases with no gene match: 11.

The J gene is TRBJ1-1, the V gene TRBV4-1; 9 bases agree with TRBD1. The CDR3 length is 15 residues. Looked up from germline, CDR1 is MGHRA and CDR2 is YSYEKL. J lost 1 base, V lost 4 bases, and 4 bases had no gene match. In DNA form, the CDR3 reads TGCGCCAGCAGCCGCAAACAGGGGGCGAACACTGAAGCTTTCTTT. This sequence encodes CASSRKQGANTEAFF.

V usage is TRBV6-5 and J usage is TRBJ2-3, with 12 bases fitting TRBD2. There are 16 residues in the CDR3. J was trimmed by 4 bases and V by 2 bases; bases with no gene match: 4. Germline V CDR1 and CDR2: MNHEY, SVGAGI. CDR3 in DNA: TGTGCCAGCAGTTACGCTAGCGGGGGGGCACCAGATACGCAGTATTTT. This codes for CASSYASGGAPDTQYF.

The rearrangement joins TRBV30 to TRBJ1-2; TRBD1 is a possible D gene (5 bases). Trimming took off 1 base at V and 8 bases at J, with 14 bases between the two ends. Germline V CDR1 and CDR2: GTSNPN, SVGIG (reference sequence). This CDR3 has 13 amino acids. In DNA, the CDR3 is TGTGCCTGGAGTGGGATTGGGGGGAGGGGCTACACCTTC. This gives the protein CAWSGIGGRGYTF.

The V call is TRBV11-3, the J call TRBJ1-5; TRBD1 aligns across 9 bases. J gave up 7 bases and V 1 base, and 14 bases lay outside the gene matches. The CDR3 consists of 18 residues. Per the germline V gene, CDR1 is SGHNT and CDR2 is YENEEA. The DNA of the CDR3 is TGTGCCAGCAGCTTAGTGGGACAGGGCGGTAGTACGTCCCAGCCCCAGCATTTT. Protein: CASSLVGQGGSTSQPQHF.

The chain employs TRBV18 and TRBJ2-7; D is unclear. Between the trimmed V and J ends, which lost 6 bases and 4 bases, there was a span of 19 bases. Germline values: CDR1 KGHSH, CDR2 LQKENI. This CDR3 has 15 amino acids. The CDR3 here is CASSRGGINPYEQYF. The CDR3 DNA reads as TGTGCCAGCTCCCGAGGTGGCATAAACCCATACGAGCAGTACTTC.

V gene TRBV5-1 combines with J gene TRBJ2-1; 9 bases are a match to TRBD1. CDR3 length equals 14 residues. V gave up 2 bases and J gave up 8 bases; unmatched junction bases: 5. Looked up from germline, CDR1 is SGHRS and CDR2 is YFSETQ. The CDR3 coding sequence is TGCGCCAGCAGCTTCCGGACAGGGGTGGATGAGCAGTTCTTC. Translated: CASSFRTGVDEQFF.

The table lists this clone with a count of one. The chain recombines TRBV3-1 (or the pseudogene TRBV3-2) with TRBJ1-6, with D possibly TRBD1 on 6 matching bases. The CDR3 has 15 amino acids. Trimming took off 0 bases at V and 6 bases at J, with 9 bases between the two ends. CDR1 is LGHDT and CDR2 is YNNKEL in the germline V gene (reference sequence). CDR3 DNA: TGTGCCAGCAGCCAAGAAAGGACAGCTAATTCACCCCTCCACTTT. Translated: CASSQERTANSPLHF.

This sequence joins TRBV3-1 (or the pseudogene TRBV3-2) and TRBJ2-1; 9 bases align to TRBD2. CDR3 length equals 15 residues. Germline V CDR1 and CDR2: LGHDT, YNNKEL (reference sequence). V trimming: 2 bases; J trimming: 7 bases; junction bases outside the gene matches: 6. The DNA for the CDR3 is TGTGCCAGCAGCCAATATAGCGGGGGTGGGAATGAGCAGTTCTTC. This encodes CASSQYSGGGNEQFF.

The chain combines TRBV13 with TRBJ1-2; no clear D gene. Germline lookup yields CDR1 PRHDT and CDR2 FYEKMQ (reference sequence). The CDR3 extends over 14 amino acids. Deletions cut 3 bases from V and 4 bases from J, with 12 bases between. This CDR3 reads CASSFHREGYGYTF. In DNA, the CDR3 is TGTGCCAGCAGCTTCCACAGAGAGGGCTATGGCTACACCTTC.

This chain links TRBV9 with TRBJ2-1, with 8 bases that match TRBD1. Trimming cost V 4 bases and J 0 bases; bases outside gene matches: 6. Looked up from germline, CDR1 is SGDLS and CDR2 is YYNGEE. The CDR3 has 16 amino acids. The CDR3 DNA reads as TGTGCCAGCAGCCCCCGGGACAGGAGCTCCTACAATGAGCAGTTCTTC. Encoded protein: CASSPRDRSSYNEQFF.

This chain links TRBV5-6 with TRBJ2-7; a weak D match, TRBD2 (6 bases). This CDR3 has 12 amino acids. The germline gives CDR1 SGHDT, CDR2 YYEEEE. Trimming stripped 6 bases from V and 6 bases from J, with 13 bases between. The CDR3 DNA is TGTGCCAGCACCCTGGGAGGTAGCGAGCAGTACTTC. Translating gives CASTLGGSEQYF.

The genes are TRBV2 and TRBJ1-1; the D is unclear. CDR3 length: 13 amino acids. Trimming removed 3 bases at V and 1 base at J, with 6 bases between. Germline lookup yields CDR1 SNHLY and CDR2 FYNNEI. As DNA, the CDR3 is TGTGCCAGCAGTGACCGTTGGAACACTGAAGCTTTCTTT. This encodes CASSDRWNTEAFF. Full variable domain (missing parts from reference TRBV2 and TRBJ1-1): EPEVTQTPSHQVTQMGQEVILRCVPISNHLYFYWYRQILGQKVEFLVSFYNNEISEKSEIFDDQFSVERPDGSNFTLKIRSTKLEDSAMYFCASSDRWNTEAFFGQGTRLTVV.

This clone was seen once. The rearrangement joins TRBV2 to TRBJ2-3; TRBD1 is a possible D gene (8 bases). CDR3 length: 16 residues. Germline V gene lookup returns CDR1 SNHLY and CDR2 FYNNEI. The V and J ends lost 7 bases and 6 bases respectively, with 23 bases between them. CDR3 bases: TGTGCCAGCACCCAAGCGGGACAGGCCTGGGGGGATACGCAGTATTTT. Its protein is CASTQAGQAWGDTQYF.

J is TRBJ1-2 and V is TRBV13; D is unresolved. This CDR3 has 15 residues. Germline lookup yields CDR1 PRHDT and CDR2 FYEKMQ (reference sequence). V lost 0 bases to trimming and J lost 13 bases, with 21 bases between them. The DNA of the CDR3 is TGTGCCAGCAGCTTAGGCCAAGGAGGGTCGTTGAGTAGCACCTTC. It specifies CASSLGQGGSLSSTF.

The chain uses TRBV7-2 and TRBJ2-7, with D maybe TRBD2 (6 bases). CDR1 and CDR2 (germline): SGHTA, FQGNSA. V lost 2 bases and J 6 bases, leaving 11 bases between the germline ends. The CDR3 contains 13 residues. CDR3 bases: TGTGCCAGCAGCTTACAAAGACTAGGCGAGCAGTACTTC. Amino acids: CASSLQRLGEQYF. Variable domain in full (rest from reference TRBV7-2 and TRBJ2-7): GAGVSQSPSNKVTEKGKDVELRCDPISGHTALYWYRQSLGQGLEFLIYFQGNSAPDKSGLPSDRFSAERTGGSVSTLTIQRTQQEDSAVYLCASSLQRLGEQYFGPGTRLTVT.

J is TRBJ1-1 and V is TRBV28; D unresolved. The CDR3 spans 14 residues. Germline CDR1 reads MDHEN; CDR2 reads SYDVKM. Deletions cut 2 bases from V and 4 bases from J, with 11 bases between. The CDR3 sequence is CASSLGEWGTEAFF. CDR3 DNA: TGTGCCAGCAGTTTAGGGGAGTGGGGCACTGAAGCTTTCTTT.

V and J are TRBV28 and TRBJ2-3; TRBD1 is a possible D gene (6 bases). Per the germline V gene, CDR1 is MDHEN and CDR2 is SYDVKM. Trimming took off 5 bases at V and 8 bases at J, with 20 bases between the two ends. The CDR3 has 15 amino acids. The DNA for the CDR3 is TGTGCCAGCAGTCCCTTGGACAGAAGTGAGGGTACGCAGTATTTT. Encoded protein: CASSPLDRSEGTQYF.

This clone was counted once. V gene TRBV5-6 combines with J gene TRBJ1-2, with 7 bases identical to TRBD1. This CDR3 is built from 15 residues. In germline, CDR1 is SGHDT, CDR2 YYEEEE. With 2 bases clipped from V and 8 bases from J, the junction kept 12 bases outside the gene matches. The CDR3 bases are TGTGCCAGCAGCTTAGGGACAGAACCAGTATTGGGCTACACCTTC. Protein sequence: CASSLGTEPVLGYTF.

The chain joins TRBV15 to TRBJ2-7, with 8 bases matching TRBD1. Germline V gene data show CDR1 as LNHNV and CDR2 as YYDKDF (reference sequence). The trim removed 5 bases at V and 6 bases at J, leaving 6 bases unmatched. There are 13 residues in the CDR3. CDR3 nucleotide sequence: TGTGCCACCAGCGTTGATCAGGGGGCCGAGCAGTACTTC. This gives the protein CATSVDQGAEQYF.

The chain is built from TRBV7-9 and TRBJ2-7, with TRBD2 as a possible D gene (5 bases). The V end was cut by 3 bases, the J end by 0 bases, with 12 bases between. The CDR3 is 15 residues long. Per the germline V gene, CDR1 is SEHNR and CDR2 is FQNEAQ (reference sequence). CDR3 in DNA: TGTGCCAGCAGCTTGGGTGATACTAGCTCCTACGAGCAGTACTTC. It is translated as CASSLGDTSSYEQYF.

The rearrangement links TRBV5-1 to TRBJ2-2; D is perhaps TRBD2 (5 bases). V lost 3 bases, J lost 3 bases, and 12 bases lay in between. Germline V gives CDR1 SGHRS, CDR2 YFSETQ. The CDR3 loop spans 15 amino acids. Here the CDR3 reads CASSYRAADTGELFF. For the CDR3, the DNA is TGCGCCAGCAGCTACAGAGCGGCGGACACCGGGGAGCTGTTTTTT.

The chain employs TRBV20-1 and TRBJ2-5; possible D gene TRBD2, 6 bases. This CDR3 is 13 amino acids long. Trimming removed 3 bases from V and 7 bases from J, with 15 bases in between. Looked up from germline, CDR1 is DFQATT and CDR2 is SNEGSKA (reference sequence). In DNA, the CDR3 is TGCAGTGCTAGTGCTCCGCTGGAGGGGACCCAGTACTTC. This gives the protein CSASAPLEGTQYF.

The sample holds a few counts of this clone. The V gene is TRBV9, the J gene TRBJ2-3; TRBD2 agrees at 12 bases. V lost 2 bases and J lost 3; bases outside the gene matches: 7. The CDR3 loop spans 17 amino acids. The germline CDR1 and CDR2 sequences are SGDLS and YYNGEE. This chain's CDR3 is CASSVSLAGGQTDTQYF. The CDR3, as DNA: TGTGCCAGCAGCGTGAGCCTAGCGGGAGGGCAGACAGATACGCAGTATTTT.

This clone was picked up a small number of times. The rearrangement joins TRBV27 to TRBJ1-1; unclear D gene. The CDR3 contains 14 residues. Trimming left V 3 bases short and J 3 bases short, with 11 bases between. The germline gives CDR1 MNHEY, CDR2 SMNVEV (reference sequence). CDR3 amino acids: CASSFQDGDTEAFF. Here the CDR3 DNA reads TGTGCCAGCAGTTTTCAAGACGGGGACACTGAAGCTTTCTTT.